Detailed here is one T cell receptor beta chain. This sample was included in a study of technical replicates of blood from a handful of donors. Germline CDR1 is MNHNS and CDR2 is SASEGT. Unmatched junction bases numbered 6, after V lost 0 bases and J lost 6 bases. There are 16 residues in the CDR3. Some clones are missing from TCRdb's copy, which holds only in-frame ones; the method was immunoSEQ multiplex PCR. The repertoire holds around 80,000 clones, with approximately 90% as singletons. The source of this sequence is a human donor in good health. The J gene is TRBJ1-5, the V gene TRBV6-1; 9 positions match TRBD1. The specimen was T cells isolated from PBMCs. The CDR3 protein is CASSEAGTGGGQPQHF. DNA of the CDR3: TGTGCCAGCAGTGAAGCGGGAACAGGGGGCGGTCAGCCCCAGCATTTT.